The 25 T cell receptor beta chains reported below all come from one sample, sequenced in a study of blood T cell repertoires in COVID-19. Produced via immunoSEQ multiplex PCR; TCRdb's table is partial and in-frame only. The data hold around 300,000 clones, with roughly 91% observed a single time. Sequencing was performed on PBMCs or T cells enriched from blood (not recorded which). The receptor source for this set is a woman between 55 and 75 years old who had recovered from COVID-19.

V and J are TRBV28 and TRBJ1-4; maybe TRBD1 (5 bases). Germline V gene sequence: CDR1 MDHEN, CDR2 SYDVKM. The CDR3 length is 13 residues. Trimming left V 6 bases short and J 5 bases short, with 10 bases between. As DNA, the CDR3 is TGTGCCAGCAGAAGGGCAGGGAATGAAAAACTGTTTTTT. It encodes CASRRAGNEKLFF.

The V and J genes are TRBV6-5 and TRBJ1-1; D unclear. Trimming stripped 5 bases from V and 3 bases from J, with 16 bases between. Per the germline V gene, CDR1 is MNHEY and CDR2 is SVGAGI. The CDR3 consists of 15 residues. This chain's CDR3 is CASSRHLTSDTEAFF. The CDR3 coding sequence is TGTGCCAGCAGTAGACACCTTACATCAGACACTGAAGCTTTCTTT.

The J gene is TRBJ2-1, the V gene TRBV11-2, with a weak D call TRBD2 (5 bases). Trimming removed 1 base from V and 0 bases from J, with 7 bases in between. Germline CDR1 is SGHAT and CDR2 is FQNNGV. The CDR3 spans 15 residues. The CDR3 DNA reads as TGTGCCAGCAGCTTAGGGGAGAGCTCCTACAATGAGCAGTTCTTC. Its protein is CASSLGESSYNEQFF. Complete variable domain (other parts from reference TRBV11-2 and TRBJ2-1): EAGVAQSPRYKIIEKRQSVAFWCNPISGHATLYWYQQILGQGPKLLIQFQNNGVVDDSQLPKDRFSAERLKGVDSTLKIQPAKLEDSAVYLCASSLGESSYNEQFFGPGTRLTVL.

The chain links TRBV28 to TRBJ2-2, with 11 bases identical to TRBD2. Germline assignment: CDR1 MDHEN and CDR2 SYDVKM. The CDR3 consists of 17 residues. V lost 7 bases and J lost 0; bases outside the gene matches: 7. The CDR3 here is CASTPRTSGSNTGELFF. In DNA, the CDR3 is TGTGCCAGCACCCCCCGGACTAGCGGGTCGAACACCGGGGAGCTGTTTTTT.

V usage is TRBV11-2 and J usage is TRBJ2-7, with unresolved D. Germline V gives CDR1 SGHAT, CDR2 FQNNGV. The CDR3 loop spans 12 amino acids. Trimming shortened V by 0 bases and J by 6 bases, and 6 bases separated the two germline ends. CDR3 region: CASSLERGEQYF. Written as DNA, the CDR3 is TGTGCCAGCAGCTTAGAGCGAGGCGAGCAGTACTTC.

The count of this clone is one. This chain links TRBV9 with TRBJ1-2, with D tentatively TRBD1 (5 bases). The CDR3 length is 16 residues. The V end was cut by 0 bases, the J end by 3 bases, with 15 bases between. Germline CDR1 is SGDLS and CDR2 is YYNGEE. This CDR3 is CASSVGGGDLDYGYTF. Here the CDR3 DNA reads TGTGCCAGCAGCGTAGGCGGGGGAGACTTGGACTATGGCTACACCTTC.

V and J are TRBV7-6 and TRBJ2-3, with 8 bases identical to TRBD2. The CDR3 length is 15 residues. Germline V gives CDR1 SGHVS, CDR2 FNYEAQ. Unmatched junction bases numbered 8, after V lost 5 bases and J lost 4 bases. As DNA, the CDR3 is TGTGCCAGCAGCCATGGACTAGCTGTATCAGATACGCAGTATTTT. It translates to CASSHGLAVSDTQYF.

The rearrangement links TRBV27 to TRBJ2-1; 7 bases agree with TRBD2. Germline V gives CDR1 MNHEY, CDR2 SMNVEV (reference sequence). V lost 4 bases and J lost 4; bases outside the gene matches: 10. The CDR3 totals 16 residues. CDR3 residues: CASSSPPSGKYNEQFF. As DNA, the CDR3 is TGTGCCAGCAGTTCCCCCCCTAGCGGAAAGTACAATGAGCAGTTCTTC.

V is TRBV5-1 and J is TRBJ2-1, with TRBD2 identical over 11 bases. J gave up 8 bases and V 4 bases, and 5 bases lay outside the gene matches. The CDR3 has 14 residues. Germline CDR1 reads SGHRS; CDR2 reads YFSETQ. The CDR3 here is CASSPTSGKDEQFF. As DNA, the CDR3 is TGCGCCAGCAGCCCGACTAGCGGGAAGGATGAGCAGTTCTTC.

The V call is TRBV28, the J call TRBJ1-5; possibly TRBD1 for D (6 bases). Trimming took 7 bases from V and 6 from J, leaving 16 bases between them. The CDR3 extends over 14 amino acids. Germline CDR1 is MDHEN and CDR2 is SYDVKM. The CDR3 spells CASTPPGAGQPQHF. In DNA, the CDR3 is TGTGCCAGCACGCCCCCAGGGGCGGGTCAGCCCCAGCATTTT.

The chain has TRBV6-5 and TRBJ1-5; no reliable D call. Looked up from germline, CDR1 is MNHEY and CDR2 is SVGAGI. The CDR3 runs 13 residues. The V end lost 5 bases, the J end lost 2 bases, and 7 bases lay between the germline ends. The CDR3 spells CASSRTRNQPQHF. As DNA, the CDR3 is TGTGCCAGCAGTAGGACTCGCAATCAGCCCCAGCATTTT.

The chain links TRBV28 to TRBJ2-2, with 8 bases identical to TRBD1. The V gene's germline CDR1 is MDHEN and CDR2 SYDVKM. CDR3 length: 14 amino acids. The V segment lost 7 bases and the J segment 4 bases; nucleotides outside the gene matches: 5. CDR3 protein: CASKRTGSTGELFF. The DNA of the CDR3 is TGTGCCAGCAAAAGGACAGGGTCCACCGGGGAGCTGTTTTTT.

This clone occurred a few times. Additional DNA sequences in this sample encode the identical CDR3. The rearrangement links TRBV2 to TRBJ2-3, with TRBD2 identical over 8 bases. V was pared by 6 bases and J by 3 bases, with 8 bases of the junction left unmatched. Germline lookup yields CDR1 SNHLY and CDR2 FYNNEI. CDR3 size: 15 residues. CDR3 nucleotides: TGTGCCAGCAGCGGCCGGGGGGGAGGAACAGATACGCAGTATTTT. Amino acids: CASSGRGGGTDTQYF.

The chain combines TRBV28 with TRBJ2-2, with TRBD2 as a possible D gene (5 bases). Germline lookup yields CDR1 MDHEN and CDR2 SYDVKM. The CDR3 contains 12 residues. V was cut by 7 bases and J by 4 bases, with 7 bases left in between. The DNA for the CDR3 is TGTGCCAGCAAGGAGGTCACCGGGGAGCTGTTTTTT. Protein: CASKEVTGELFF. The full variable domain, in which reference TRBV28 and TRBJ2-2 provide the parts outside the CDR3, is DVKVTQSSRYLVKRTGEKVFLECVQDMDHENMFWYRQDPGLGLRLIYFSYDVKMKEKGDIPEGYSVSREKKERFSLILESASTNQTSMYLCASKEVTGELFFGEGSRLTVL.

The V gene is TRBV7-9, the J gene TRBJ1-2; D is uncertain. The ends were cut back, 1 base at V and 4 bases at J, with 10 bases in the middle. The CDR3 extends over 14 amino acids. In germline, CDR1 is SEHNR, CDR2 FQNEAQ (reference sequence). In DNA form, the CDR3 reads TGTGCCAGCAGCTTAGAGGCAGGCTCCTATGGCTACACCTTC. It codes for CASSLEAGSYGYTF.

The chain joins TRBV7-2 to TRBJ1-6; maybe TRBD1 (5 bases). Trimming left V 5 bases short and J 3 bases short, with 8 bases between. CDR1 SGHTA and CDR2 FQGNSA come from the germline V gene. This CDR3 comprises 14 residues. In DNA, the CDR3 is TGTGCCAGCAGCGATCAGGGCTATAATTCACCCCTCCACTTT. It codes for CASSDQGYNSPLHF.

This rearrangement joins TRBV28 to TRBJ1-1; D call uncertain. Looked up from germline, CDR1 is MDHEN and CDR2 is SYDVKM. The V gene lost 4 bases and the J gene lost 0 bases, with 18 bases spanning the gap. The CDR3 runs 17 residues. CDR3 sequence (DNA): TGTGCCAGCAGTTGGGGATCGGCCCGCGGGCTGAACACTGAAGCTTTCTTT. Its protein is CASSWGSARGLNTEAFF.

The V call is TRBV7-6, the J call TRBJ2-3; D possibly corresponds to TRBD1 (5 bases). V dropped 1 base and J dropped 2 bases, with 10 bases sitting between them. The CDR3 runs to 15 residues. The germline CDR1 and CDR2 sequences are SGHVS and FNYEAQ. In DNA form, the CDR3 reads TGTGCCAGCAGCTTAGTCGGCAGGGTCACAGATACGCAGTATTTT. Amino acids: CASSLVGRVTDTQYF.

V is TRBV25-1 and J is TRBJ2-5; 8 bases fit TRBD2. V was pared by 4 bases and J by 1 base, with 5 bases of the junction left unmatched. This CDR3 has 15 amino acids. The V gene's germline CDR1 is MGHDK and CDR2 SYGVNS. For the CDR3, the DNA is TGTGCCAGCAGTGGGGCGGGAGGCGTCCAAGAGACCCAGTACTTC. Encoded protein: CASSGAGGVQETQYF.

The chain links TRBV5-1 to TRBJ1-3; TRBD1 aligns across 9 bases. This CDR3 spans 15 amino acids. From germline, CDR1 is SGHRS and CDR2 YFSETQ. V lost 5 bases and J lost 0; bases outside the gene matches: 3. The CDR3 sequence: CASRETGGSGNTIYF. DNA for the CDR3: TGCGCCAGCAGGGAGACAGGGGGCTCTGGAAACACCATATATTTT.

This rearrangement joins TRBV12-5 to TRBJ1-2; D unclear. The germline gives CDR1 LGHNT, CDR2 FRNRAP. Trimming cost V 1 base and J 2 bases, with 5 bases left between them. This CDR3 comprises 13 residues. The CDR3, as DNA: TGTGCTAGTGGTTTGGCAGTCAACTATGGCTACACCTTC. Its protein is CASGLAVNYGYTF.

The gene calls are TRBV27 and TRBJ1-6; D not certain. The V gene's germline CDR1 is MNHEY and CDR2 SMNVEV (reference sequence). The CDR3 extends over 15 amino acids. V was pared by 6 bases and J by 2 bases, with 11 bases between. CDR3 sequence: CASSLAGPYNSPLHF. The CDR3 nucleotides read TGTGCCAGCAGCTTGGCGGGCCCCTATAATTCACCCCTCCACTTT.

The rearrangement uses TRBV20-1 and TRBJ2-1, with 9 bases identical to TRBD2. The V gene's germline CDR1 is DFQATT and CDR2 SNEGSKA (reference sequence). The CDR3 is made up of 11 amino acids. V was clipped by 3 bases and J by 15 bases; unmatched bases: 6. CDR3 DNA: TGCAGTGCTAGCGCTAGCGGGATGGGGTTCTTC. Encoded protein: CSASASGMGFF.

V is TRBV27 and J is TRBJ2-5, with 8 positions matching TRBD2. The CDR3 contains 15 residues. The germline V gene encodes CDR1 MNHEY and CDR2 SMNVEV (reference sequence). The ends lost 4 bases at V and 1 base at J; junction bases unmatched: 5. The CDR3 DNA reads as TGTGCCAGCAGTTCCAACCGGGGGGGCCAAGAGACCCAGTACTTC. Protein product: CASSSNRGGQETQYF.

The chain carries TRBV4-1 and TRBJ2-3; 8 bases are shared with TRBD2. J lost 2 bases, V lost 4 bases, and 8 bases had no gene match. This CDR3 spans 16 amino acids. Germline V gene sequence: CDR1 MGHRA, CDR2 YSYEKL. The CDR3 spells CASSPWREANTDTQYF. The CDR3, as DNA: TGCGCCAGCAGCCCCTGGCGGGAGGCCAACACAGATACGCAGTATTTT.